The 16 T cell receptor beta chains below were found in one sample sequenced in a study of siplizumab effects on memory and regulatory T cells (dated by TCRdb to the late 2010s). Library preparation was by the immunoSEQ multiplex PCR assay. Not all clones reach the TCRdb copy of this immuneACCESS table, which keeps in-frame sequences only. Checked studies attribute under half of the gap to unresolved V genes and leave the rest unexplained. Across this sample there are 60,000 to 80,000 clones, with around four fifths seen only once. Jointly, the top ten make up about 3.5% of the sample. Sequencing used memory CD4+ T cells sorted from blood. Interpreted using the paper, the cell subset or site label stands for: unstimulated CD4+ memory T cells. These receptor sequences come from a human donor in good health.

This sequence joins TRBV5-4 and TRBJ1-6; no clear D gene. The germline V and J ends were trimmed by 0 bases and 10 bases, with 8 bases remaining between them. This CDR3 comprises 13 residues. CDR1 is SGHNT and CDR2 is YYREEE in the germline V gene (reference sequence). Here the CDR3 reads CASSLGEGSPLHF. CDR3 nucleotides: TGTGCCAGCAGCTTGGGCGAGGGATCACCCCTCCACTTT. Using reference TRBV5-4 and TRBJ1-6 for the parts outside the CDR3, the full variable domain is ETGVTQSPTHLIKTRGQQVTLRCSSQSGHNTVSWYQQALGQGPQFIFQYYREEENGRGNFPPRFSGLQFPNYSSELNVNALELDDSALYLCASSLGEGSPLHFGNGTRLTVT.

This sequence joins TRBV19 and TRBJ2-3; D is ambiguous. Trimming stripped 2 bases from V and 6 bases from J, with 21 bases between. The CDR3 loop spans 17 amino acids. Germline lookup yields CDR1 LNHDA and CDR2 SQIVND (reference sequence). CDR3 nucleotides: TGTGCCAGTAGTATATCCCCTATGGGTAAAGCATTCGATACGCAGTATTTT. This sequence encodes CASSISPMGKAFDTQYF.

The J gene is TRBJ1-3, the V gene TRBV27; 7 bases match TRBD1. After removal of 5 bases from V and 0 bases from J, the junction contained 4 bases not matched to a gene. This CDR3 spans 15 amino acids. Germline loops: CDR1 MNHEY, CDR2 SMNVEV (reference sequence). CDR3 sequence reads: CASSRTGDSGNTIYF. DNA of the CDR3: TGTGCCAGCAGTCGTACAGGGGACTCTGGAAACACCATATATTTT.

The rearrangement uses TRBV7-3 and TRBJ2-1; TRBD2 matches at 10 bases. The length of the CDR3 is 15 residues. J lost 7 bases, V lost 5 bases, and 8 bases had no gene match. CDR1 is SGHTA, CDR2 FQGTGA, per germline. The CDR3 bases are TGTGCCAGCAGCCCCGGGACTAGCGTACTGAATGAGCAGTTCTTC. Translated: CASSPGTSVLNEQFF.

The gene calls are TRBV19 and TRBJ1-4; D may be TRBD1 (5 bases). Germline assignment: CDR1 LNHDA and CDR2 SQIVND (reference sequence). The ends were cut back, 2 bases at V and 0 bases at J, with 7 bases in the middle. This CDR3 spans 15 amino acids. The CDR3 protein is CASSIQGSTNEKLFF. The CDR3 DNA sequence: TGTGCCAGTAGTATACAGGGTTCAACTAATGAAAAACTGTTTTTT.

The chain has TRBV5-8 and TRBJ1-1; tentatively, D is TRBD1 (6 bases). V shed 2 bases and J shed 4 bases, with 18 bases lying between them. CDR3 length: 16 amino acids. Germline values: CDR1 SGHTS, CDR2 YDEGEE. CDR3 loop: CASSFVSTGLVTEAFF. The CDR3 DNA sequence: TGTGCCAGCAGCTTCGTATCGACAGGACTTGTCACTGAAGCTTTCTTT.

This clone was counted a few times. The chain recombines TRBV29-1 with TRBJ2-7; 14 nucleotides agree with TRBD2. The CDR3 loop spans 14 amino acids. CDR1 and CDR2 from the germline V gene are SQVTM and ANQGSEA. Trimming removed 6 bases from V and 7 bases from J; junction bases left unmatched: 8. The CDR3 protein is CSVTGLAGDKEQYF. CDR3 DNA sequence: TGCAGCGTGACGGGACTAGCGGGAGATAAAGAGCAGTACTTC.

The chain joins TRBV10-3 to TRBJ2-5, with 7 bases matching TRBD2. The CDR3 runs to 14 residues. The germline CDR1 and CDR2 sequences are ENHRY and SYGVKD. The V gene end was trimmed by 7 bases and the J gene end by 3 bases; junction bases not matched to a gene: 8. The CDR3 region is CAINNAGAEETQYF. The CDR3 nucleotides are TGTGCCATCAATAATGCGGGAGCGGAAGAGACCCAGTACTTC.

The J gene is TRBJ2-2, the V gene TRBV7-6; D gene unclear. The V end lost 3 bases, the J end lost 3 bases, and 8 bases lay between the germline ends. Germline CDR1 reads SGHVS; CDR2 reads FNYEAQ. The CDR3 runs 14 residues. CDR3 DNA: TGTGCCAGCAGCTTGGAAGGTGACACCGGGGAGCTGTTTTTT. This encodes CASSLEGDTGELFF.

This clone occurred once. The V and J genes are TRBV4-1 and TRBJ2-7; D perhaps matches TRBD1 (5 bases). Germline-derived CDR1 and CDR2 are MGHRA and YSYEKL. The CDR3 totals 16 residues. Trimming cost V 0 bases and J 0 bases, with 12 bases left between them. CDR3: CASSQDRNRSSYEQYF. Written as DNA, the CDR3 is TGCGCCAGCAGCCAAGATAGAAACAGGTCCTCCTACGAGCAGTACTTC.

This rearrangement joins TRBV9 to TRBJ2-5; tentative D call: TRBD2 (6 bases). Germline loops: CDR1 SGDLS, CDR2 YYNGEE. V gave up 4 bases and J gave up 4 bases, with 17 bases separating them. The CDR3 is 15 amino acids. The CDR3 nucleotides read TGTGCCAGCAGCCCCACCGGGCGGGGATCAGAGACCCAGTACTTC. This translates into CASSPTGRGSETQYF.

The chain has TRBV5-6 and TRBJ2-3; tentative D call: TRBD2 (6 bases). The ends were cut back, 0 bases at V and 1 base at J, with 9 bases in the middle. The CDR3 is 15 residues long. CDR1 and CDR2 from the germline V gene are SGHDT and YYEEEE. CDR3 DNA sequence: TGTGCCAGCAGCTTGGTCCAGCGGGGCACAGATACGCAGTATTTT. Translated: CASSLVQRGTDTQYF.

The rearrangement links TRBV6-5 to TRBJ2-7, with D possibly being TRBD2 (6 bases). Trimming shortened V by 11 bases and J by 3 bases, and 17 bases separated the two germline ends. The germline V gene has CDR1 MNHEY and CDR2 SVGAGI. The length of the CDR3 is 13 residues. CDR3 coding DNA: TGTGCCTCCAAGGGGCGGGGCGTCTACGAGCAGTACTTC. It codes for CASKGRGVYEQYF.

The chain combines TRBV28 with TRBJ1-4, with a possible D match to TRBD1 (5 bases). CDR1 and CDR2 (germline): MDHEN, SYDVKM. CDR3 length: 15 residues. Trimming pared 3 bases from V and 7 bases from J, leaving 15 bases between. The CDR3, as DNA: TGTGCCAGCAGTTTTGTTTCGGGGAGGGGTGAAAAACTGTTTTTT. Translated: CASSFVSGRGEKLFF. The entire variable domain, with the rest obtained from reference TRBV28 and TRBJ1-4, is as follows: DVKVTQSSRYLVKRTGEKVFLECVQDMDHENMFWYRQDPGLGLRLIYFSYDVKMKEKGDIPEGYSVSREKKERFSLILESASTNQTSMYLCASSFVSGRGEKLFFGSGTQLSVL.

The CDR3 DNA follows: TGTGCCAGTACCCAGGGGGGGACTAACTATGGCTACACCTTC. Its translation: CASTQGGTNYGYTF. This sequence joins TRBV19 and TRBJ1-2, with 7 bases fitting TRBD1. The germline CDR1 and CDR2 sequences are LNHDA and SQIVND (reference sequence). The CDR3 contains 14 residues. Trimming cost V 7 bases and J 0 bases; bases outside gene matches: 5. The full variable domain, with the rest looked up from reference TRBV19 and TRBJ1-2, is DGGITQSPKYLFRKEGQNVTLSCEQNLNHDAMYWYRQDPGQGLRLIYYSQIVNDFQKGDIAEGYSVSREKKESFPLTVTSAQKNPTAFYLCASTQGGTNYGYTFGSGTRLTVV.

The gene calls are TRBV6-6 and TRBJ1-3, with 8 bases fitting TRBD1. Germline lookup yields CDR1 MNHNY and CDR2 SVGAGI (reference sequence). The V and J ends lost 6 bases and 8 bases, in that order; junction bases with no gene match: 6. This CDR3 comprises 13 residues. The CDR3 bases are TGTGCCAGCAGGACAGGGGCGATGGACACCATATATTTT. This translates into CASRTGAMDTIYF.